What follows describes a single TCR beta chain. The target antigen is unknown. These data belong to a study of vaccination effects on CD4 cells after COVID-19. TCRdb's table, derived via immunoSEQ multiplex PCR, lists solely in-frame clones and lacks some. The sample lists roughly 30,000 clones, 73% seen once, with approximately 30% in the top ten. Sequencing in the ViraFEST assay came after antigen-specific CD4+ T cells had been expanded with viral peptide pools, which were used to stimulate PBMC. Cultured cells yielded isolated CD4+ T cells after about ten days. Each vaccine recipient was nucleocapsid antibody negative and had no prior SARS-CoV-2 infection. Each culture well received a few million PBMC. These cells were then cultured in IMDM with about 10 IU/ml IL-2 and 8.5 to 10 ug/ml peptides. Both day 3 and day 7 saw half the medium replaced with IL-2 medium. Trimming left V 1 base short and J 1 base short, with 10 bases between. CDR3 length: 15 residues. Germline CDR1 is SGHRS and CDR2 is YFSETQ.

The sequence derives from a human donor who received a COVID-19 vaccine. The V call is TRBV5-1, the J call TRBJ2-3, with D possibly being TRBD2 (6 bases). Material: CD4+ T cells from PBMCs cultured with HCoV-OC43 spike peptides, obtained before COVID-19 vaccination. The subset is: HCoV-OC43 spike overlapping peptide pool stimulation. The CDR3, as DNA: TGCGCCAGCAGCTTGCGGGGGTTGGGCACAGATACGCAGTATTTT. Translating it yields CASSLRGLGTDTQYF.